This T cell receptor (beta chain) appears in the sequencing data of a study of T cells after yellow fever vaccination. Study results and limitations: Weaker in magnitude, the secondary response showed a faster peak on day 5 versus 15. Vaccine-responding clonotypes were almost all undetectable in sorted memory subsets on day 0.

At least ten counts were recorded for this clonotype. Making TCR cDNA involved 5'RACE template switching, which added UMIs and a universal primer site. Using its own MiXCR run on the 5' RACE reads, TCRdb lists one record per CDR3 protein. The sample carries roughly 30,000 distinct CDR3 sequences, about 10% recorded once. The CDR3 extends over 19 amino acids. Germline assignment: CDR1 LGHNA and CDR2 YSLEER. The V segment lost 5 bases and the J segment 5 bases; nucleotides outside the gene matches: 20. Here the sequenced sample was PBMCs, either bulk or a sorted T-cell subset (CD4+, CD8+, memory, or dextramer-sorted; not recorded which), taken less than 16 days after the first yellow fever vaccination. This TCR derives from a man aged 18 to 30 who received the YFV17D yellow fever vaccine. V is TRBV4-3 and J is TRBJ2-5; TRBD2 aligns across 10 bases. The CDR3 bases are TGCGCCAGCAGCAAAAGGGTTCAGGGGACTAGCGTATCGAAGGAGACCCAGTACTTC. Translated: CASSKRVQGTSVSKETQYF.